This T cell receptor beta chain is drawn from a study of cytomegalovirus exposure and HLA in healthy donors. Use of 60 Vbeta and 13 Jbeta primers characterized the PCR. Sequencing used immunoSEQ multiplex PCR; TCRdb keeps in-frame clones, though not all of them. Counted here are about 57,000 clones, about 77% occurring once; the ten biggest clones make up about 6.8%. The CDR3 runs 13 residues. V was cut by 5 bases and J by 3 bases, with 10 bases left in between. Germline V gene data show CDR1 as MDHEN and CDR2 as SYDVKM. The V gene is TRBV28, the J gene TRBJ2-5; TRBD2 might be the D (5 bases). Sequencing was carried out using PBMCs. The clonotype was recovered from a man aged 25-45 years in good health and CMV-seropositive. The CDR3 region is CASSPGEKETQYF. The CDR3 DNA is TGTGCCAGCAGTCCCGGGGAAAAAGAGACCCAGTACTTC. Complete variable domain (other parts from reference TRBV28 and TRBJ2-5): DVKVTQSSRYLVKRTGEKVFLECVQDMDHENMFWYRQDPGLGLRLIYFSYDVKMKEKGDIPEGYSVSREKKERFSLILESASTNQTSMYLCASSPGEKETQYFGPGTRLLVL.